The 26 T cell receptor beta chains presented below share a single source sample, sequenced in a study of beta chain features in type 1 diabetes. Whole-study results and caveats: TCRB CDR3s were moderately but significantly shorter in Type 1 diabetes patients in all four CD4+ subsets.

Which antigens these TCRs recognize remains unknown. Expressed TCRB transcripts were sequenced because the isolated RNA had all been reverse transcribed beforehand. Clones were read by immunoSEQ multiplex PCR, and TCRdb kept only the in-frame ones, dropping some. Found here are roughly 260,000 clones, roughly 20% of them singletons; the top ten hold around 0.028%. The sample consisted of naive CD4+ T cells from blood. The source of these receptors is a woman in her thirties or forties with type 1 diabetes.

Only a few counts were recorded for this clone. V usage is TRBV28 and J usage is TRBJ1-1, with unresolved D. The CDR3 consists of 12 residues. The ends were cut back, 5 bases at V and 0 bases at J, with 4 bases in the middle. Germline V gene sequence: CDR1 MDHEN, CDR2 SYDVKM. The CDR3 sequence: CASSVMNTEAFF. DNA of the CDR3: TGTGCCAGCAGTGTAATGAACACTGAAGCTTTCTTT.

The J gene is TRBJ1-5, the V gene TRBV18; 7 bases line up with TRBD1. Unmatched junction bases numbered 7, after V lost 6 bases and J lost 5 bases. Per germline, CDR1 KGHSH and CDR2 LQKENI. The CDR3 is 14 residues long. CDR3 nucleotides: TGTGCCAGCTCTCTCCGGGACAGAGATCAGCCCCAGCATTTT. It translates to CASSLRDRDQPQHF.

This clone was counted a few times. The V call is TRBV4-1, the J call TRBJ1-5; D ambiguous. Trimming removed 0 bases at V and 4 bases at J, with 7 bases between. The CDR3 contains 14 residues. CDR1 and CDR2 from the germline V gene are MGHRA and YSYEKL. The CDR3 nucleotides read TGCGCCAGCAGCCAAGATGTGTCGAATCAGCCCCAGCATTTT. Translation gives CASSQDVSNQPQHF.

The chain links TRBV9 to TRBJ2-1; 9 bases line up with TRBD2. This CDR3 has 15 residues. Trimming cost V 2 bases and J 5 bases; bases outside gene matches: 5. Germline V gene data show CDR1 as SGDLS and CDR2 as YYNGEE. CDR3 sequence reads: CASSVGLAGNNEQFF. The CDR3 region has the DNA TGTGCCAGCAGCGTTGGGCTAGCGGGGAACAATGAGCAGTTCTTC.

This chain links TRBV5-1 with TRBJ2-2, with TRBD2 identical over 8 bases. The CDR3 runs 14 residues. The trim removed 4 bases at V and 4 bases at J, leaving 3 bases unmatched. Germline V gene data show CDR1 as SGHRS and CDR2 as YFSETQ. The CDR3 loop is CASSPGGPTGELFF. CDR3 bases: TGCGCCAGCAGCCCGGGGGGGCCCACCGGGGAGCTGTTTTTT.

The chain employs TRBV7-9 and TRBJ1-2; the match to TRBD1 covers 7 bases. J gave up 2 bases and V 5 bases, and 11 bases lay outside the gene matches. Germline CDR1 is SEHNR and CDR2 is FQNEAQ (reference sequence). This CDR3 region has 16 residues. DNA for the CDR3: TGTGCCAGCAGCGCGGCCGCGGGGACAGCCAACTATGGCTACACCTTC. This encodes CASSAAAGTANYGYTF.

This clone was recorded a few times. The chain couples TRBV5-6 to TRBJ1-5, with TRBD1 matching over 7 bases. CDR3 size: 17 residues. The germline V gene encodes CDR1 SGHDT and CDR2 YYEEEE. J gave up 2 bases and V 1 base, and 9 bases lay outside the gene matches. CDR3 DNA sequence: TGTGCCAGCAGCTTGTTTAAACAGGGGCAGGGCAATCAGCCCCAGCATTTT. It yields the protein CASSLFKQGQGNQPQHF.

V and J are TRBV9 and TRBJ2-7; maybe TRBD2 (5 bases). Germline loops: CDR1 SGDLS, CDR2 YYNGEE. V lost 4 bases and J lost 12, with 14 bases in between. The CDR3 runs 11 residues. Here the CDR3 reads CASSHPGGLYF. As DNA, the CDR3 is TGTGCCAGCAGCCACCCAGGCGGACTGTACTTC.

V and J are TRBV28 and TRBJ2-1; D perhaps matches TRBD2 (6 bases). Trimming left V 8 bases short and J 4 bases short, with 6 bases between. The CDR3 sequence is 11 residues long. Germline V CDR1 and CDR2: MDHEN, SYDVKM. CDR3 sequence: CASGRYNEQFF. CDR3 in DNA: TGTGCCAGCGGGAGGTACAATGAGCAGTTCTTC.

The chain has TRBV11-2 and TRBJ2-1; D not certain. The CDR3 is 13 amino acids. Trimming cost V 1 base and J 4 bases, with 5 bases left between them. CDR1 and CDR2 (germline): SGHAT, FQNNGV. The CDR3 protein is CASSLATYNEQFF. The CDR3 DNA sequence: TGTGCCAGCAGCTTAGCCACTTACAATGAGCAGTTCTTC.

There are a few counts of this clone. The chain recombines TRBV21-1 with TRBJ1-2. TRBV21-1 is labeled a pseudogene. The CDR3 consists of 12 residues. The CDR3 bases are TGTGCCAGCAGCCTAAGTCCGTATGGCTACACCTTC. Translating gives CASSLSPYGYTF.

CDR3 loop: CASSPGQGIYGYTF. The CDR3 DNA follows: TGTGCCAGCAGCCCCGGACAGGGAATCTATGGCTACACCTTC. The chain employs TRBV9 and TRBJ1-2; 8 bases map to TRBD1. Germline CDR1 SGDLS, CDR2 YYNGEE. The J segment lost 4 bases and the V segment lost 4 bases, leaving 6 bases of the junction unmatched. The CDR3 covers 14 residues.

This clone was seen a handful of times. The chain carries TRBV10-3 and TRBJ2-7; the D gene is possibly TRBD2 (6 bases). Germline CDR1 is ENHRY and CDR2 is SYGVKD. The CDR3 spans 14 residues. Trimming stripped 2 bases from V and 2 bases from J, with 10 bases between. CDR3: CAISEIGGTYEQYF. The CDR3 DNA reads TGTGCCATCAGTGAGATCGGGGGAACCTACGAGCAGTACTTC.

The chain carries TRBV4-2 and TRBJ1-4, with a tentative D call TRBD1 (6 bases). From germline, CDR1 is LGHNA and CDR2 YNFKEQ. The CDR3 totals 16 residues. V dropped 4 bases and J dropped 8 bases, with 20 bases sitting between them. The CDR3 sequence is CASSRTLLGAEEKLFF. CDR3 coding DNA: TGTGCCAGCAGCCGCACCTTGCTGGGGGCTGAGGAAAAACTGTTTTTT.

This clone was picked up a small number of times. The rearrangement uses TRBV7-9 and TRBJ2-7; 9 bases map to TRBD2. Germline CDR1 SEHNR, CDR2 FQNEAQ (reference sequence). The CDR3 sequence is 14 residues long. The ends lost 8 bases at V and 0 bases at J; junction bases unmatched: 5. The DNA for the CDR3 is TGTGCCAGCTCCCGAGCGGGAGGCTCCTACGAGCAGTACTTC. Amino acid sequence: CASSRAGGSYEQYF.

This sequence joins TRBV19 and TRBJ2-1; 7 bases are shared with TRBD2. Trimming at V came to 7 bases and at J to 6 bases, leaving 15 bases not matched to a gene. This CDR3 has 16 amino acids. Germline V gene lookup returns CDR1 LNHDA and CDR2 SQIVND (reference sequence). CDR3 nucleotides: TGTGCCAGTACCTCCTCGACTAGCCGGTTGTTCAATGAGCAGTTCTTC. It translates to CASTSSTSRLFNEQFF.

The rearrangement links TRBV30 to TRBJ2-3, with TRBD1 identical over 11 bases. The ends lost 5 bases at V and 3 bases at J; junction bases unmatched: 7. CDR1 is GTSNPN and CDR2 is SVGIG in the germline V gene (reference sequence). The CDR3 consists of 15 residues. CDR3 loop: CAWDPGTGGTDTQYF. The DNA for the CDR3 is TGTGCCTGGGACCCCGGGACAGGGGGAACAGATACGCAGTATTTT.

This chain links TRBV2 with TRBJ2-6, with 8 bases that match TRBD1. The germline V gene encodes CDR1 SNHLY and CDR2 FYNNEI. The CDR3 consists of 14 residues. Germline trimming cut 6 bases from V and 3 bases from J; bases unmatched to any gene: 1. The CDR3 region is CASRTGVGANVLTF. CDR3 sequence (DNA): TGTGCCAGCAGGACAGGGGTTGGGGCCAACGTCCTGACTTTC.

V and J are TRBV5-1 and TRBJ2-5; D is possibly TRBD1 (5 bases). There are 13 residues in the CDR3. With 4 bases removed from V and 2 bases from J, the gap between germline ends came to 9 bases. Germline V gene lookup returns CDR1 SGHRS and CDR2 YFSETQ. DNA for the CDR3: TGCGCCAGCAGCGTACAGGTACAAGAGACCCAGTACTTC. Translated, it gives CASSVQVQETQYF.

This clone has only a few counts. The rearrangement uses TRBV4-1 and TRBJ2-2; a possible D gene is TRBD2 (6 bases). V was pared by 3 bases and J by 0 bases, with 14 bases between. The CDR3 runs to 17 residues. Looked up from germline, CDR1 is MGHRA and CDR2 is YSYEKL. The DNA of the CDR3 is TGCGCCAGCAGCCACCTCGAAGGAGGGACGAACACCGGGGAGCTGTTTTTT. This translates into CASSHLEGGTNTGELFF.

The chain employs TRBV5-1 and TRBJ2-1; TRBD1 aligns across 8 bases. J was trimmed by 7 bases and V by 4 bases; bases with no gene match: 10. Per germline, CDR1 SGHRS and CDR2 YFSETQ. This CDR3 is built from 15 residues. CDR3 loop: CASSIGQGLGNEQFF. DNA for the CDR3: TGCGCCAGCAGCATTGGACAGGGCCTTGGGAATGAGCAGTTCTTC.

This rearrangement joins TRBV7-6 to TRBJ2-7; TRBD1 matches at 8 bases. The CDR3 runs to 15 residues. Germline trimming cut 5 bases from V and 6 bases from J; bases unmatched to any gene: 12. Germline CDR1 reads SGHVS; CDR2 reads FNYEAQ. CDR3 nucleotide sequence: TGTGCCAGCAGCCCGAGCAGGGACAGGAGGCGCGAGCAGTACTTC. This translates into CASSPSRDRRREQYF. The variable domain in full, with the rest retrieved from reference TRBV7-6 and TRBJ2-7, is GAGVSQSPRYKVTKRGQDVALRCDPISGHVSLYWYRQALGQGPEFLTYFNYEAQQDKSGLPNDRFSAERPEGSISTLTIQRTEQRDSAMYRCASSPSRDRRREQYFGPGTRLTVT.

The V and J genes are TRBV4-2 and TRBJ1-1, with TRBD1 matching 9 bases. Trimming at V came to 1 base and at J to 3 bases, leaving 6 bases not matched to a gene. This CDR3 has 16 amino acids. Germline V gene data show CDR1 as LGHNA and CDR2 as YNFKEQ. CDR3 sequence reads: CASSQGQGVRDTEAFF. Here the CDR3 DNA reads TGTGCCAGCAGCCAAGGACAGGGGGTAAGGGACACTGAAGCTTTCTTT.

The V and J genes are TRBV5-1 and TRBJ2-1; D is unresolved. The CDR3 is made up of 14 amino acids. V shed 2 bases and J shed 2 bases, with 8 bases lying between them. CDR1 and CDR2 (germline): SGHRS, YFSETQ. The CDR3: CASSFPEPYNEQFF. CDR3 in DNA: TGCGCCAGCAGCTTTCCAGAACCCTACAATGAGCAGTTCTTC.

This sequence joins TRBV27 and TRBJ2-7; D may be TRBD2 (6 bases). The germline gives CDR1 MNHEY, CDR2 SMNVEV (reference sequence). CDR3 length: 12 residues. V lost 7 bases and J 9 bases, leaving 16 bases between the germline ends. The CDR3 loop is CASTAPGGRQYF. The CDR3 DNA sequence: TGTGCCAGCACCGCCCCAGGAGGGAGGCAGTACTTC.

The CDR3 loop is CASSDGTAYEQYF. The CDR3 DNA is TGTGCCAGCAGTGACGGGACAGCTTACGAGCAGTACTTC. J is TRBJ2-7 and V is TRBV6-5; 7 bases map to TRBD1. The CDR3 loop spans 13 amino acids. With 5 bases clipped from V and 4 bases from J, the junction kept 5 bases outside the gene matches. The germline V gene has CDR1 MNHEY and CDR2 SVGAGI.